One sample yielded the 25 T cell receptor beta chains listed below, sequenced in a study of T cells in Graves' hyperthyroidism and ophthalmopathy. Researchers took RNA transcripts and amplified the TCR beta CDR3 regions from them. HTBI primers were the set used in a first-round RT-PCR of the TCR CDR3. TCRdb processed the multiplex PCR reads anew with MiXCR; each CDR3 protein has one entry. The sample lists roughly 570,000 distinct CDR3 sequences; 46% were seen once. Sample: peripheral blood or thyroid tissue (not recorded which). The receptors derive from a woman aged 18-29 years with Graves' hyperthyroidism.

This clonotype has just one count. A single base is all that separates this from a far larger clone, so a read error is likely. The CDR3 reads CANSGGQGAGETQYF. The CDR3 region has the DNA TGTGCCAACAGTGGCGGACAGGGGGCTGGAGAGACCCAGTACTTC. V is TRBV2 and J is TRBJ2-5, with TRBD1 identical over 11 bases. The CDR3 is 15 amino acids. Germline loops: CDR1 SNHLY, CDR2 FYNNEI. The full variable domain, its missing parts supplied by reference TRBV2 and TRBJ2-5, is EPEVTQTPSHQVTQMGQEVILRCVPISNHLYFYWYRQILGQKVEFLVSFYNNEISEKSEIFDDQFSVERPDGSNFTLKIRSTKLEDSAMYFCANSGGQGAGETQYFGPGTRLLVL.

The gene calls are TRBV5-5 and TRBJ1-2, with D possibly being TRBD1 (5 bases). The CDR3 runs 15 residues. Trimming cost V 2 bases and J 1 base, with 12 bases left between them. Germline CDR1 SGHKS, CDR2 YYEKEE (reference sequence). This CDR3 reads CASSFKLGVNYGYTF. Written as DNA, the CDR3 is TGTGCCAGCAGCTTTAAATTGGGGGTTAACTATGGCTACACCTTC.

This clonotype was observed a handful of times. The J gene is TRBJ2-5, the V gene TRBV20-1, with TRBD1 matching over 9 bases. The CDR3 consists of 10 residues. The ends lost 6 bases at V and 13 bases at J; junction bases unmatched: 6. The V gene's germline CDR1 is DFQATT and CDR2 SNEGSKA (reference sequence). This chain's CDR3 is CSARGQGLYF. The CDR3 DNA sequence: TGCAGTGCGAGGGGACAGGGCCTGTACTTC.

The sample holds many counts of this clonotype. The junction and the germline gene differ at one end; a read error may be behind it. This chain uses TRBV29-1 with TRBJ2-7, with 16 nucleotides matching TRBD2. This CDR3 has 15 residues. Germline-derived CDR1 and CDR2 are SQVTM and ANQGSEA. The CDR3 loop reads CSAGLAGGPSHEQYF. CDR3 bases: TGCAGCGCGGGACTAGCGGGAGGGCCCTCCCACGAGCAGTACTTC.

Ten or more counts support this clonotype. The chain links TRBV12-3 or TRBV12-4 to TRBJ1-1, with a possible D match to TRBD1 (5 bases). The V end was cut by 2 bases, the J end by 0 bases, with 10 bases between. The CDR3 is 15 amino acids. The CDR3 DNA follows: TGTGCCAGCAGTTTACGGGACGGAGTGAACACTGAAGCTTTCTTT. Encoded protein: CASSLRDGVNTEAFF.

This chain links TRBV2 with TRBJ2-5, with TRBD2 identical over 11 bases. CDR3 length: 17 amino acids. J was trimmed by 4 bases and V by 5 bases; bases with no gene match: 12. CDR1 and CDR2 (germline): SNHLY, FYNNEI. The CDR3 DNA follows: TGTGCCAGCAGTCCGACTAGCGGGATACTCCACTTAGAGACCCAGTACTTC. Its protein is CASSPTSGILHLETQYF.

This sequence joins TRBV2 and TRBJ1-2, with D hard to call. Trimming took off 1 base at V and 2 bases at J, with 8 bases between the two ends. The CDR3 is 14 amino acids. The V gene's germline CDR1 is SNHLY and CDR2 FYNNEI. The CDR3 is CASSEEGGNYGYTF. The CDR3, as DNA: TGTGCCAGCAGTGAAGAGGGTGGGAACTATGGCTACACCTTC.

Details on this clonotype: Given a much more abundant clone one base away, this may be a read error. V and J are TRBV30 and TRBJ2-5, with 9 bases matching TRBD1. V shed 2 bases, J shed 4 bases, and the junction held 2 bases outside the gene matches. Germline-derived CDR1 and CDR2 are GTSNPN and SVGIG (reference sequence). This CDR3 is 13 amino acids long. CDR3 DNA sequence: TGTGCCTGGAGTACAGGGGGCGGAGAGACCCAGTACTTC. Protein product: CAWSTGGGETQYF. The variable domain in full, completed from reference TRBV30 and TRBJ2-5, reads SQTIHQWPATLVQPVGSPLSLECTVEGTSNPNLYWYRQAAGRGLQLLFYSVGIGQISSEVPQNLSASRPQDRQFILSSKKLLLSDSGFYLCAWSTGGGETQYFGPGTRLLVL.

The gene calls are TRBV29-1 and TRBJ2-7; 9 bases match TRBD1. V dropped 0 bases and J dropped 4; count of bases not matched to a gene: 4. CDR1 is SQVTM, CDR2 ANQGSEA, per germline. CDR3 size: 14 residues. The CDR3 DNA is TGCAGCGTTGAAGAATACGGGACAGGGTACGAGCAGTACTTC. Protein product: CSVEEYGTGYEQYF.

This chain links TRBV7-9 with TRBJ2-7; D call uncertain. The CDR3 runs 12 residues. Germline lookup yields CDR1 SEHNR and CDR2 FQNEAQ (reference sequence). Trimming took 6 bases from V and 0 from J, leaving 6 bases between them. The CDR3 loop reads CASRYASYEQYF. The CDR3 DNA is TGTGCCAGCAGGTATGCCTCCTACGAGCAGTACTTC.

The CDR3 sequence: CATSRATGFGYTF. CDR3 DNA: TGTGCCACCAGCAGAGCGACAGGGTTTGGCTACACCTTC. The chain has TRBV15 and TRBJ1-2; 7 bases are a match to TRBD1. From germline, CDR1 is LNHNV and CDR2 YYDKDF (reference sequence). The J segment lost 7 bases and the V segment lost 1 base, leaving 3 bases of the junction unmatched. This CDR3 spans 13 amino acids.

As regards this clonotype: Relative to the germline gene, one junction end is altered; a read error may explain this. The V gene is TRBV7-3, the J gene TRBJ2-2, with TRBD2 identical over 14 bases. CDR1 and CDR2 from the germline V gene are SGHTA and FQGTGA. This CDR3 has 18 residues. CDR3 DNA: TGTGCCAGCAGCTCCGTTGAGGGACTAGCGGGAGACACCAGGGAGCTGTTTTTT. Its translation is CASSSVEGLAGDTRELFF.

This clonotype was detected ten times or more. The CDR3 is CATSRDRPYEQYF. The DNA for the CDR3 is TGTGCCACCAGCAGAGATCGGCCTTACGAGCAGTACTTC. This chain uses TRBV15 with TRBJ2-7; unclear D gene. CDR3 length: 13 amino acids. V lost 0 bases to trimming and J lost 4 bases, with 7 bases between them. In germline, CDR1 is LNHNV, CDR2 YYDKDF (reference sequence). The whole variable domain, filled in from reference TRBV15 and TRBJ2-7, reads DAMVIQNPRYQVTQFGKPVTLSCSQTLNHNVMYWYQQKSSQAPKLLFHYYDKDFNNEADTPDNFQSRRPNTSFCFLDIRSPGLGDTAMYLCATSRDRPYEQYFGPGTRLTVT.

This clonotype was seen many times. The V and J genes are TRBV6-5 and TRBJ2-5; 7 positions agree with TRBD2. V gave up 7 bases and J gave up 4 bases; unmatched junction bases: 9. The CDR3 runs 14 residues. Germline-derived CDR1 and CDR2 are MNHEY and SVGAGI. DNA of the CDR3: TGTGCCAGCATGCGCGGGAGAAGCACAGAGACCCAGTACTTC. Its translation is CASMRGRSTETQYF.

This clonotype was picked up many times. This sequence joins TRBV7-9 and TRBJ1-1, with a possible D match to TRBD1 (5 bases). CDR3 size: 13 residues. CDR1 is SEHNR and CDR2 is FQNEAQ in the germline V gene (reference sequence). V was trimmed by 5 bases and J by 7 bases, leaving 14 bases between them. The CDR3 protein is CASSPSWGFEAFF. DNA of the CDR3: TGTGCCAGCAGCCCTTCCTGGGGGTTTGAAGCTTTCTTT.

Comments on this clonotype: An end of the junction differs from the germline gene, which may be a read error. This rearrangement joins TRBV15 to TRBJ1-1; no clear D. The CDR3 is made up of 9 amino acids. CDR1 and CDR2 from the germline V gene are LNHNV and YYDKDF (reference sequence). The CDR3 is CATSKEAIF. The CDR3 nucleotides are TGTGCCACCAGCAAAGAGGCCATCTTT.

J is TRBJ1-6 and V is TRBV20-1, with 11 bases matching TRBD1. V gave up 1 base and J gave up 10 bases; unmatched junction bases: 3. Germline CDR1 and CDR2: DFQATT and SNEGSKA (reference sequence). The length of the CDR3 is 14 residues. The CDR3 spells CSARVGTGGSPLHF. In DNA form, the CDR3 reads TGCAGTGCTAGAGTAGGGACAGGGGGGTCACCCCTCCACTTT.

This clonotype was seen ten or more times. The chain is built from TRBV10-2 and TRBJ1-4; 7 nucleotides align to TRBD1. V trimming: 3 bases; J trimming: 6 bases; junction bases outside the gene matches: 13. CDR3 length: 17 residues. Germline V gene lookup returns CDR1 WSHSY and CDR2 SAAADI. DNA of the CDR3: TGCGCCAGCAGTGACCCCCGGGACAGCTCCGGGGATGAAAAACTGTTTTTT. Translating it yields CASSDPRDSSGDEKLFF.

In its sample, this clonotype was seen many times. This chain connects TRBV7-6 to TRBJ2-5; 10 nucleotides match TRBD2. Trimming at V came to 1 base and at J to 5 bases, leaving 4 bases not matched to a gene. Per germline, CDR1 SGHVS and CDR2 FNYEAQ. The CDR3 is made up of 15 amino acids. CDR3 DNA: TGTGCCAGCAGCTTAGAACTAGCGGGACCTGAGACCCAGTACTTC. Translated, it gives CASSLELAGPETQYF.

This clonotype was found many times. The CDR3 bases are TGTGCCAGCAGCTTAGCATCCCCCGGGACAGGGAAACACGAGCAGTACTTC. It is translated as CASSLASPGTGKHEQYF. The rearrangement uses TRBV7-4 and TRBJ2-7; TRBD1 matches at 9 bases. The germline V gene encodes CDR1 SGHVT and CDR2 SQSDAQ. CDR3 length: 17 residues. V trimming: 0 bases; J trimming: 5 bases; junction bases outside the gene matches: 11.

Comments on this clonotype: As the CDR3 is not closed by the conserved phenylalanine or tryptophan, this likely results from a read error. The chain employs TRBV25-1 and TRBJ1-6; D is undetermined. The CDR3 covers 17 residues. Germline V lookup: CDR1 MGHDK, CDR2 SYGVNS. The CDR3 sequence: CAGSDGSWGNGNSPLHL. The CDR3 DNA is TGTGCCGGCAGTGATGGGTCCTGGGGAAATGGTAATTCACCCCTCCACCTT.

This clonotype was recorded a few times. This chain joins TRBV6-2 or TRBV6-3 and TRBJ1-5; 7 nucleotides line up with TRBD1. Germline lookup yields CDR1 MNHEY and CDR2 SVGEGT. The CDR3 extends over 15 amino acids. V was clipped by 4 bases and J by 6 bases; unmatched bases: 9. The CDR3 nucleotides are TGTGCCAGCAGTTCCGCTGACAGGGAGAGTCAGCCCCAGCATTTT. This codes for CASSSADRESQPQHF.

In this sample, this clonotype turned up many times. The V and J genes are TRBV3-2 and TRBJ2-5. TRBV3-2 is labeled a pseudogene. The CDR3 is 10 residues long. In DNA, the CDR3 is TGTGCCAGCAGCAGTGGGACCCAGTACTTC. Translation: CASSSGTQYF.

The gene calls are TRBV2 and TRBJ1-4; unclear D gene. Trimming removed 8 bases at V and 1 base at J, with 5 bases between. Germline assignment: CDR1 SNHLY and CDR2 FYNNEI. This CDR3 has 12 residues. The DNA for the CDR3 is TGTGCCAGCGGAGGAACTAATGAAAAACTGTTTTTT. It is translated as CASGGTNEKLFF.

The chain links TRBV20-1 to TRBJ2-7; D is ambiguous. CDR1 is DFQATT, CDR2 SNEGSKA, per germline (reference sequence). V was pared by 1 base and J by 5 bases, with 18 bases between. The CDR3 has 15 residues. CDR3 DNA sequence: TGCAGTGCTAGAGCGTTTCGTCAGGCCGAAGACGAGCAGTACTTC. Its translation: CSARAFRQAEDEQYF.